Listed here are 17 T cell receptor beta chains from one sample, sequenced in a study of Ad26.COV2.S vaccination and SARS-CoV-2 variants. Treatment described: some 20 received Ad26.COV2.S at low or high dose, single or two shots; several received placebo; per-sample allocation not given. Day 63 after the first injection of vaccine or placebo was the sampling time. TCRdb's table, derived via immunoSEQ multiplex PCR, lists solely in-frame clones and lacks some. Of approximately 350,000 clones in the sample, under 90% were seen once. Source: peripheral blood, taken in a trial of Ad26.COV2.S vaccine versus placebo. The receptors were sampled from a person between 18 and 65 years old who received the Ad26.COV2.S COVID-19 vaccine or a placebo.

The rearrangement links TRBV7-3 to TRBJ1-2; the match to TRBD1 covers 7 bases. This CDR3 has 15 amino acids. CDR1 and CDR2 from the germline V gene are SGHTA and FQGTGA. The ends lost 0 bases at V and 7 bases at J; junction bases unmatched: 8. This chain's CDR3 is CASSLTGGALGGYTF. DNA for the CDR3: TGTGCCAGCAGCTTAACAGGGGGCGCTTTGGGTGGCTACACCTTC.

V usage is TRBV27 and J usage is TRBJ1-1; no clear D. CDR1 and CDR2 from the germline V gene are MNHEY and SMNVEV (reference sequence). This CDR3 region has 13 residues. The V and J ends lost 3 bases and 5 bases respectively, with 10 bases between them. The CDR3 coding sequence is TGTGCCAGCAGTTTCTGGCCGCCGACTGAAGCTTTCTTT. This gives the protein CASSFWPPTEAFF.

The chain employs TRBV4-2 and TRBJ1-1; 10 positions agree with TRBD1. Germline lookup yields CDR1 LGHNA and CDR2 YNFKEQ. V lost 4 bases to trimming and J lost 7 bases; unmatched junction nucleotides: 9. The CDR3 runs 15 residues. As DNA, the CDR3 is TGTGCCAGCAGCCGACAGACAGGGGGCCCCGTTGAAGCTTTCTTT. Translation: CASSRQTGGPVEAFF.

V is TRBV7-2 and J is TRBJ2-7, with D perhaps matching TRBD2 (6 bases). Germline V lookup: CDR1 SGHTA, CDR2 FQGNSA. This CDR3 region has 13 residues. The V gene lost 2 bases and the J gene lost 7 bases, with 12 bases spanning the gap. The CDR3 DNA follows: TGTGCCAGCAGCTTAAGTTGGGCGGGAGAGCAGTACTTC. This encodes CASSLSWAGEQYF.

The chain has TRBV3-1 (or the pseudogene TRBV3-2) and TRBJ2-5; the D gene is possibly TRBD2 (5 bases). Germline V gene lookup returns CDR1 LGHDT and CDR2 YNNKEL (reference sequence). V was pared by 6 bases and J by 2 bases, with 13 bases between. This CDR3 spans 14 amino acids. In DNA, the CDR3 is TGTGCCAGCAGGTCCTCTCGGGAACAAGAGACCCAGTACTTC. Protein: CASRSSREQETQYF.

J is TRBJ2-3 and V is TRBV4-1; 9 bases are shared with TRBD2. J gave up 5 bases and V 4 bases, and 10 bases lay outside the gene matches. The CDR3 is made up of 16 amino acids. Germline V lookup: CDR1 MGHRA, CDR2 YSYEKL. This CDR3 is CASSPIGGREGDTQYF. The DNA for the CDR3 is TGCGCCAGCAGCCCTATAGGCGGGCGGGAGGGAGATACGCAGTATTTT.

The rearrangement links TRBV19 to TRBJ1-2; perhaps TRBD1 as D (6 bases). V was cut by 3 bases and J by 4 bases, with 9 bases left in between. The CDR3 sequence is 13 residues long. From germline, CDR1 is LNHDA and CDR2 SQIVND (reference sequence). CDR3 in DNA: TGTGCCAGTAGTATCCGGGACACCTATGGCTACACCTTC. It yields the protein CASSIRDTYGYTF.

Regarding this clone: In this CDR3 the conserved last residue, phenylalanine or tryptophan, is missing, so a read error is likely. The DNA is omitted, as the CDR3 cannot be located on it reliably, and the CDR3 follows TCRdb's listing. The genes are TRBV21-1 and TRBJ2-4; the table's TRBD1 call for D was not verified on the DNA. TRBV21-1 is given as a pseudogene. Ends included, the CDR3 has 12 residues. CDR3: CASSKGRDRGDS.

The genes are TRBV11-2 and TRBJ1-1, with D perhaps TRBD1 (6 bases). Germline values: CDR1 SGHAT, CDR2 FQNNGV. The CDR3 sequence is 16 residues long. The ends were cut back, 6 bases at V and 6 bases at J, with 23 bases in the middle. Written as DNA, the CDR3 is TGTGCCAGCAGGGAAGAGGGGGGGCTGCACCAACCTGAAGCTTTCTTT. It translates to CASREEGGLHQPEAFF. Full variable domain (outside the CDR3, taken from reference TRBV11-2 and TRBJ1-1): EAGVAQSPRYKIIEKRQSVAFWCNPISGHATLYWYQQILGQGPKLLIQFQNNGVVDDSQLPKDRFSAERLKGVDSTLKIQPAKLEDSAVYLCASREEGGLHQPEAFFGQGTRLTVV.

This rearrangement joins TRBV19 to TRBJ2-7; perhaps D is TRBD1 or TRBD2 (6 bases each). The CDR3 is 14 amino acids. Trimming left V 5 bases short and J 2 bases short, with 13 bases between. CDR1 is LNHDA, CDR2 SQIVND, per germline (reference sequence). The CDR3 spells CASSYGGLTYEQYF. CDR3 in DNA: TGTGCCAGTAGTTATGGGGGGCTTACCTACGAGCAGTACTTC.

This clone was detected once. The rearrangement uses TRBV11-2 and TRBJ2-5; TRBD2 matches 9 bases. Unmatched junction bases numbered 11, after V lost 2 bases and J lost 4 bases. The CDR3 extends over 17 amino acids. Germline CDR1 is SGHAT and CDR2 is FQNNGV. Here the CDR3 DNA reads TGTGCCAGCAGCTTATCTGTCGGAGCGGGAGGTCGAGAGACCCAGTACTTC. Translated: CASSLSVGAGGRETQYF.

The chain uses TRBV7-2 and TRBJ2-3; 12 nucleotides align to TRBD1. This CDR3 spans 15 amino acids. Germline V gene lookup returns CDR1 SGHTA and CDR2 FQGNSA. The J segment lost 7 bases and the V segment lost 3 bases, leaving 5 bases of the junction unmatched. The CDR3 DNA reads TGTGCCAGCAGCTTGGGGACAGGGGGCGCAAATACGCAGTATTTT. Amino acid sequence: CASSLGTGGANTQYF. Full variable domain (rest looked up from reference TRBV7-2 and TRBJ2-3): GAGVSQSPSNKVTEKGKDVELRCDPISGHTALYWYRQSLGQGLEFLIYFQGNSAPDKSGLPSDRFSAERTGGSVSTLTIQRTQQEDSAVYLCASSLGTGGANTQYFGPGTRLTVL.

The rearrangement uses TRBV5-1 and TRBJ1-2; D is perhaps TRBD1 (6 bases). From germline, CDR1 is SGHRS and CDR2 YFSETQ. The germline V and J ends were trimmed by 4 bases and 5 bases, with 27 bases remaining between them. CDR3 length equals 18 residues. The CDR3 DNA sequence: TGCGCCAGCAGCGAGCTAGGGGGGGATCCCACTCAAGGATATGGCTACACCTTC. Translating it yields CASSELGGDPTQGYGYTF.

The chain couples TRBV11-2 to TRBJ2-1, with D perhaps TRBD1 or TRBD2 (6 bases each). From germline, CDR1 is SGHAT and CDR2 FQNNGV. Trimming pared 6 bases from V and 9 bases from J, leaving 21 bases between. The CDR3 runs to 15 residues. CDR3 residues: CASRPGASVFGEQFF. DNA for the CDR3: TGTGCCAGCAGGCCGGGGGCTAGCGTGTTCGGTGAGCAGTTCTTC.

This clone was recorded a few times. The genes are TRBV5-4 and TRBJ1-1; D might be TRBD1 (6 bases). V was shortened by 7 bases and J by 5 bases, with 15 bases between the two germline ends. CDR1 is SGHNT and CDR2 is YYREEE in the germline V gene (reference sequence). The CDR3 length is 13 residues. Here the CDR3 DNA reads TGTGCCAGCGGCACGGGGGGCGTAACTGAAGCTTTCTTT. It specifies CASGTGGVTEAFF.

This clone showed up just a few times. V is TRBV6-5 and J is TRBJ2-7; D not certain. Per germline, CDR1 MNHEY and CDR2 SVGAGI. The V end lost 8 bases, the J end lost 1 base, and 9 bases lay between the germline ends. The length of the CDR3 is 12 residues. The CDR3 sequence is CASLAGSYEQYF. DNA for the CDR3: TGTGCCAGCCTGGCCGGATCCTACGAGCAGTACTTC.

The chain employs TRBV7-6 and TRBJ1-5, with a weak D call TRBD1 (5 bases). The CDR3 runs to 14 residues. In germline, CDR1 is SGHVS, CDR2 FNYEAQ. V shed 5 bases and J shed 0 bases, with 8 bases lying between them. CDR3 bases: TGTGCCAGCAGCCGGGGGGGTAGCAATCAGCCCCAGCATTTT. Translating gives CASSRGGSNQPQHF. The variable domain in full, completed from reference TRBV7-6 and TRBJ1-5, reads GAGVSQSPRYKVTKRGQDVALRCDPISGHVSLYWYRQALGQGPEFLTYFNYEAQQDKSGLPNDRFSAERPEGSISTLTIQRTEQRDSAMYRCASSRGGSNQPQHFGDGTRLSIL.